This T cell receptor (beta chain) was observed in a study of T cell responses to AZD1222 COVID-19 vaccine (TCRdb year 2021). Describing the broader study: Because spike-specific TCR depth and breadth did not differ between the two schedules, AZD1222 recipients who got a second dose at roughly 4 weeks were pooled with those who got a second dose at roughly 12 weeks. A total of more than 230 trial participants underwent TCR sequencing, of whom about 200 had received two doses of AZD1222 and some 26 had received two doses of the MenACWY control vaccine. Enrollment into the trials was organized by age into subgroups of 18-55, 56-69 and 70-plus years, and those subgroups contained roughly 150, 30 and 60 TCR-sequenced participants, respectively.

As regards this clone: Its antigen target is currently unknown. Base qualities are not provided; no much larger clone lies one nucleotide away.

What the work shows at the level of the full study, not this receptor alone: CD4 TCRs associated with the vaccine covered the entire spike protein, and the dominant responses were in regions 160-218 and 743-854. Because no samples from the day 14 peak response were available, repertoires could be characterized only after the peak T cell response. Most participants were white British and females outnumbered males, and the authors suggested that clonal diversity may have been underestimated. Epitopes outside the regions mutated in the B.1.351 and B.1.1.7 variants were reportedly recognized by nearly half of the unique spike-specific TCRs. The 56-69-year group was small, and its depth increase did not reach significance, likely because of low power. Conclusions about previously exposed vaccinees are limited, since just six AZD1222 recipients were seropositive for SARS-CoV-2 at baseline. A significant rise in spike-specific TCR breadth and depth was observed after two AZD1222 doses relative to day 0 and relative to MenACWY recipients.

The CDR3 regions of human TCRbeta chains were analyzed by immunosequencing. As for the original processing: TCRs in the repertoires were compared against a reference library of SARS-CoV-2-specific TCRs that had been generated with the MIRA antigen-specificity platform. Breadth was defined as the fraction of unique TCRs that were SARS-CoV-2-associated. Depth was defined as the fraction of total T cells that were SARS-CoV-2-associated. Using the MIRA data, every spike-specific TCR was mapped to the spike region that the TCR reacted to and assigned to either a CD4 or a CD8 class. Log10-transformed breadth and depth values were compared by one-way ANOVA with Sidak's multiple comparisons tests. Held by TCRdb, this immuneACCESS table contains in-frame sequences only and omits some clones. Under half of the omission traces to an unresolved V gene where checked; the cause of the rest is unknown. Clonal size and the V and J genes are those of that table, whereas D and trimming came from the DNA. A total of about 140,000 clones appear in this sample, under 95% of them only once. The ten largest clones capture 2.8% of the sample.

V and J are trimmed by 3 bases and 2 bases, and the gene matches miss 3 bases of the junction. Based on the germline V gene (reference sequence), the CDR1 and CDR2 sequences are LNHDA and SQIVND. The CDR3 covers 14 residues, taking in both the cysteine and the phenylalanine. CDR3 DNA only is kept here, 42 bases in frame from base 1. This specimen's time point label, interpreted: baseline before first vaccination. Vaccinee samples were obtained from the UK trials COV001 and COV002, which included a single-blind randomized controlled phase 2/3 trial of AZD1222 (ChAdOx1 nCoV-19) in healthy adults. Trial participant PBMC samples were collected at day 0 and day 28 after the second dose for TCRbeta chain sequencing.

This specimen was peripheral blood, taken on day 0 of AZD1222 vaccination. This receptor was identified in an adult in good health. Rearrangement joined TRBV19 to TRBJ2-7; a stretch of 8 junction bases matches TRBD1. The sequenced DNA is TGTGCCAGTAGTATCGGGACAGGCGCCTACGAGCAGTACTTC. This gives the protein CASSIGTGAYEQYF.